A selection of T cell receptor beta chains follows, all from one sample in a study of cytomegalovirus exposure and HLA in healthy donors. Measured with immunoSEQ multiplex PCR; TCRdb has only the in-frame clones, and not every one. The sample consists of approximately 50,000 clones, about four fifths of them appearing once. The sequencing sample was made of PBMCs. Source of these receptors: a boy younger than 18 in good health and CMV-seropositive. Both conserved end residues are part of each CDR3. The D gene is left open where the match is weak. Where a row states a size, it is once, few, many or the class of an expanded clone; other rows omit it.

v_call,j_call,d_call,clone_size,cdr3_length,cdr3_nt,cdr3_aa
TRBV29-1,TRBJ1-5,TRBD1,few,13,TGCAGCGTCGCCGGGACAGGCAATCAGCCCCAGCATTTT,CSVAGTGNQPQHF
TRBV5-1,TRBJ1-2,.,.,13,TGCGCCAGCAGCCCCACGGGGGGAAATGGCTACACCTTC,CASSPTGGNGYTF
TRBV5-1,TRBJ1-2,.,.,14,TGCGCCAGCAGAGACGGACCGACGGGGTATGGCTACACCTTC,CASRDGPTGYGYTF
TRBV27,TRBJ2-7,.,.,14,TGTGCCAGCCTCAACCTAAGGGGGGGCAACGAGCAGTACTTC,CASLNLRGGNEQYF
TRBV4-1,TRBJ2-7,TRBD1,.,15,TGCGCCAGCAGCCACCCGGGACAGGATACCTACGAGCAGTACTTC,CASSHPGQDTYEQYF
TRBV6-5,TRBJ1-1,.,.,16,TGTGCCAGCAGTTACTCGAGTCTGAGCCTGAACACTGAAGCTTTCTTT,CASSYSSLSLNTEAFF
TRBV7-9,TRBJ1-1,.,.,12,TGTGCCAGCAGCCCCGGAGGCACTGAAGCTTTCTTT,CASSPGGTEAFF
TRBV25-1,TRBJ2-5,.,.,16,TGTGCCAGCAGTGAAGGGGCAGGGCGAGTTGGAGAGACCCAGTACTTC,CASSEGAGRVGETQYF
TRBV27,TRBJ1-1,.,.,15,TGTGCCAGCAGTTTAATAGCAGCCATGAACACTGAAGCTTTCTTT,CASSLIAAMNTEAFF
TRBV6-1,TRBJ2-1,.,once,15,TGTGCCAGCAGTGGCGGGGACTGGATATACAATGAGCAGTTCTTC,CASSGGDWIYNEQFF